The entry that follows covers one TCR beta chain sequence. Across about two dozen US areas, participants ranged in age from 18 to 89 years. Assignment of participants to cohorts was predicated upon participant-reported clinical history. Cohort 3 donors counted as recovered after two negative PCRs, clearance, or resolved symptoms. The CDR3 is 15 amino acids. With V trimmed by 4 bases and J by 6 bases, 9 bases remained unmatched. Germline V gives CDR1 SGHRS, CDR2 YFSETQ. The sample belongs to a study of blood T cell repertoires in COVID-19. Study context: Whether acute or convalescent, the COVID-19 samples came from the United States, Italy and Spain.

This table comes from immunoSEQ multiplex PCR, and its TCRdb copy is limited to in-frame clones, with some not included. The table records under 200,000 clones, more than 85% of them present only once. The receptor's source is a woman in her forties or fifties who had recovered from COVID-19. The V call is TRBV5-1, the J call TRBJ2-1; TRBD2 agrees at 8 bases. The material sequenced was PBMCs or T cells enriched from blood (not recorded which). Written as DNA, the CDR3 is TGCGCCAGCAGCGGGACCGGGACTAGGGGCAATGAGCAGTTCTTC. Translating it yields CASSGTGTRGNEQFF.